The present entry profiles one T cell receptor beta chain with its context. Seattle participants joined during active infection and were tracked over time. This record belongs to a study of blood T cell repertoires in COVID-19. Study-wide context: Material from acute and convalescent COVID-19 was sourced from the United States, Italy and Spain.

Original handling: The authors estimated nucleated cell counts from reference gene primer amplification. TCRdb's table, derived via immunoSEQ multiplex PCR, lists solely in-frame clones and lacks some. That table supplies the V and J calls and clone size; D and trimming were determined from the DNA. There are approximately 320,000 clones in the sample; around nine tenths occur only once, and over 8.5% lies in the top ten. Sequences were obtained from peripheral blood. This TCR was sampled from a woman in her 30s with COVID-19, enrolled during active disease.

CDR3 sequence reads: CASSPGGHEQYF. CDR3 sequence (DNA): TGTGCCAGCAGCCCGGGGGGCCACGAGCAGTACTTC. The rearrangement uses TRBV4-2 and TRBJ2-7, with TRBD2 as a possible D gene (7 bases). The CDR3 sequence is 12 residues long. Germline lookup yields CDR1 LGHNA and CDR2 YNFKEQ. V lost 4 bases and J 5 bases, leaving 9 bases between the germline ends.